The present T cell receptor (beta chain) was sequenced within a study of graft-versus-host responses after intestinal transplantation. Study results and limitations: Marrow from the recipient contained GvH clones, some of which had appeared first in ileum or blood.

Data came from immunoSEQ multiplex PCR; TCRdb stores just in-frame clones and leaves some out. The table lists 84,000 or so clones, more than 90% of them singletons, with roughly 0.31% in the top ten. Worth noting for this clone: The antigen is undetermined.

This receptor was obtained from a human donor who received an intestinal transplant. The sample in question was unstimulated CD4+ T cells sorted from spleen or lymph node cells, obtained before intestinal transplant.

CDR3 sequence: CASSQERRSYNEQFF. The CDR3 DNA reads TGTGCCAGCAGCCAAGAAAGGAGGAGTTACAATGAGCAGTTCTTC. The chain couples TRBV4-2 to TRBJ2-1; a possible D gene is TRBD2 (5 bases). Germline CDR1 and CDR2: LGHNA and YNFKEQ. The CDR3 is 15 amino acids. V lost 0 bases to trimming and J lost 4 bases, with 10 bases between them.